The rows below give T cell receptor beta chains drawn from one sample of a study of shared clonotypes between healthy human individuals. The method was immunoSEQ multiplex PCR; TCRdb's version includes in-frame clones alone and lacks a portion of them. This sample has hundreds of thousands of clones, with roughly 95% found just once. The sample taken for sequencing was naive CD4+ T cells sorted from blood. These receptors all come from a woman aged 25 to 45 in good health. Each CDR3 is given with its conserved first and last residue.

CDR3 protein	V gene	J gene
CASSQDWANEQFF	TRBV4-1	TRBJ2-1
CASATGTYEQYF	TRBV6-1	TRBJ2-7
CASSPALADTQYF	TRBV18	TRBJ2-3
CASTGTEGGELFF	TRBV6-1	TRBJ2-2
CASSLSAGTSGHEQYF	TRBV27	TRBJ2-7
CASSRQGNQPQHF	TRBV5-1	TRBJ1-5
CASSLAAQTMNTEAFF	TRBV5-4	TRBJ1-1
CASSLIRSGVRSYEQYF	TRBV28	TRBJ2-7
CASSALSGTDTQYF	TRBV9	TRBJ2-3
CASSLATGQARGIQYF	TRBV7-9	TRBJ2-4
CASSGDSALGAEAFF	TRBV6-1	TRBJ1-1
CASSPQREDGELFF	TRBV27	TRBJ2-2
CASRPGTGPNQPQHF	TRBV27	TRBJ1-5
CASSQLRTAEQYF	TRBV14	TRBJ2-7
CASSMSPDNEQFF	TRBV19	TRBJ2-1
CATGLNEQFF	TRBV10-3	TRBJ2-1
CASSSWTAANEQFF	TRBV6-6	TRBJ2-1